The 6 T cell receptor beta chains presented below share a single source sample, sequenced in a study of beta chain features in type 1 diabetes. Findings of the study overall: Shorter TCRB CDR3s, moderately but significantly so, were found in Type 1 diabetes patients in all four CD4+ subsets.

Sequencing targeted expressed TCRB transcripts, as all isolated RNA had been reverse transcribed. Libraries were prepared by immunoSEQ multiplex PCR; TCRdb keeps only in-frame clonotypes and omits some of them. The profile shows over 150,000 clones, about 9.3% of them singletons. These receptors have no identified antigens. The sequencing sample was made of central memory CD4+ T cells from blood. The source of these receptors is a man in his thirties or forties with type 1 diabetes.

This chain uses TRBV7-9 with TRBJ1-2; the D gene is possibly TRBD1 (6 bases). The CDR3 totals 15 residues. Germline CDR1 and CDR2: SEHNR and FQNEAQ (reference sequence). The germline V and J ends were trimmed by 5 bases and 6 bases, with 19 bases remaining between them. CDR3 nucleotides: TGTGCCAGCAGCCGTACGAGCGGGGGGCGAAATGGCTACACCTTC. Its translation is CASSRTSGGRNGYTF.

CDR3 nucleotides: TGCAGCGTTGGTTTAGGGAGCGAAAAACTGTTTTTT. It translates to CSVGLGSEKLFF. The chain combines TRBV29-1 with TRBJ1-4; no firm D call. The CDR3 totals 12 residues. In germline, CDR1 is SQVTM, CDR2 ANQGSEA. V lost 4 bases and J lost 8, with 11 bases in between.

The chain is built from TRBV28 and TRBJ2-1; perhaps TRBD2 as D (6 bases). The CDR3 runs to 14 residues. Trimming took 6 bases from V and 7 from J, leaving 16 bases between them. Per germline, CDR1 MDHEN and CDR2 SYDVKM. This CDR3 reads CASSSRLVRNEQFF. In DNA, the CDR3 is TGTGCCAGCAGCTCTAGACTAGTGCGAAATGAGCAGTTCTTC.

This clone was observed a few times. V usage is TRBV23-1 and J usage is TRBJ2-3; 10 bases match TRBD2. TRBV23-1 is an ORF; its function is uncertain. Germline trimming cut 7 bases from V and 4 bases from J; bases unmatched to any gene: 5. The CDR3 has 14 amino acids. CDR3 sequence: CASITSGNPDTQYF. DNA of the CDR3: TGCGCCAGCATTACTAGCGGGAATCCAGATACGCAGTATTTT.

Only a few counts were recorded for this clone. This chain joins TRBV29-1 and TRBJ2-7; D may be TRBD1 (5 bases). The CDR3 consists of 14 residues. CDR1 SQVTM and CDR2 ANQGSEA come from the germline V gene. The V gene lost 2 bases and the J gene lost 3 bases, with 14 bases spanning the gap. Here the CDR3 reads CSVELAGFSYEQYF. The CDR3 DNA sequence: TGCAGCGTTGAACTCGCAGGGTTTAGCTACGAGCAGTACTTC.

The sample holds a few counts of this clone. The gene calls are TRBV9 and TRBJ2-1; D perhaps matches TRBD2 (5 bases). The V end was cut by 2 bases, the J end by 5 bases, with 11 bases between. Germline V gives CDR1 SGDLS, CDR2 YYNGEE. CDR3 length: 14 residues. As DNA, the CDR3 is TGTGCCAGCAGCGTTTCTAGCTTAAACAATGAGCAGTTCTTC. It translates to CASSVSSLNNEQFF.